Included here is one T cell receptor beta chain sequence, with context. Its antigen is unidentified. This entry comes from a study of T cell responses to AZD1222 COVID-19 vaccine. Assay: immunoSEQ multiplex PCR; the TCRdb copy retains only in-frame clones and omits some. The data show approximately 90,000 clones, with 70% to 90% seen just once and around 3.5% held by the top ten. Overall study findings and caveats: Targeting of unmutated variant regions was reportedly seen in nearly half of spike-specific TCRs.

The CDR3 has 15 amino acids. CDR1 and CDR2 from the germline V gene are LGHNA and YSLEER. V lost 2 bases and J lost 6; bases outside the gene matches: 4. V and J are TRBV4-3 and TRBJ2-2, with 9 bases aligning to TRBD1. The TCR sequence derives from an adult in good health. The specimen was peripheral blood, collected on day 0 of AZD1222 vaccination. Here the CDR3 reads CASSQRTGEPGELFF. The CDR3 DNA reads as TGCGCCAGCAGCCAAAGGACAGGGGAGCCCGGGGAGCTGTTTTTT.